This T cell receptor beta chain was captured in a study of T cell responses to AZD1222 COVID-19 vaccine. Regarding the study as a whole: Donors skewed white British and female; clonal diversity was possibly underestimated. Vaccine-associated CD4 TCRs spanned spike, dominant at 160-218 and 743-854.

The count of this clone is one. Its antigen is currently unknown. TCRdb's table, derived via immunoSEQ multiplex PCR, lists solely in-frame clones and lacks some. The repertoire holds 100,000 to 120,000 clones, with 85% to 90% as singletons. This CDR3 region has 21 residues. With V trimmed by 2 bases and J by 1 base, 14 bases remained unmatched. In germline, CDR1 is SGHVS, CDR2 FQNEAQ. The V call is TRBV7-8, the J call TRBJ2-2; 12 nucleotides match TRBD2. The source of this sequence is an adult who received the AZD1222 COVID-19 vaccine. The input for sequencing was peripheral blood, taken 28 days after the second AZD1222 dose. The CDR3 nucleotides read TGTGCCAGCAGCTTAAGGGCCCGGACTAGCGGGAATAGATGGAACACCGGGGAGCTGTTTTTT. The encoded protein is CASSLRARTSGNRWNTGELFF. Filled out from reference TRBV7-8 and TRBJ2-2, the complete variable domain reads GAGVSQSPRYKVAKRGQDVALRCDPISGHVSLFWYQQALGQGPEFLTYFQNEAQLDKSGLPSDRFFAERPEGSVSTLKIQRTQQEDSAVYLCASSLRARTSGNRWNTGELFFGEGSRLTVL.